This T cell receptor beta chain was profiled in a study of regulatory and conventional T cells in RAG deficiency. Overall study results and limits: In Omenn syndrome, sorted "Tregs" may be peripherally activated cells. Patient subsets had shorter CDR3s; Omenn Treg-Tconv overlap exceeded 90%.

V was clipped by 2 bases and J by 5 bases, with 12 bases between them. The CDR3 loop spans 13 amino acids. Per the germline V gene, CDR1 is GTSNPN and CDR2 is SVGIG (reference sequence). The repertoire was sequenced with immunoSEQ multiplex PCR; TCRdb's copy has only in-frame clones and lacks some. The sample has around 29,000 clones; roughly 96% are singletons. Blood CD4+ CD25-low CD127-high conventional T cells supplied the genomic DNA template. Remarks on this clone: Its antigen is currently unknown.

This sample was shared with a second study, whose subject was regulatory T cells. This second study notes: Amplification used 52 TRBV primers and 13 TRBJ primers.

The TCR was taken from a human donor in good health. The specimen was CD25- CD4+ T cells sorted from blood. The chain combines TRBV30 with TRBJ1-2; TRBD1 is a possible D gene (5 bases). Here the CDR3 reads CAWSSRQIYGYTF. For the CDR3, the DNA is TGTGCCTGGAGTTCCCGACAGATATATGGCTACACCTTC.